The source of this T cell receptor beta chain is a study of metastatic and nonmetastatic thyroid tumors. On the study more broadly: Both malignant and benign thyroid patients supplied peripheral blood and tumor or nodule tissue samples, across which the repertoires of these patients were then compared. Whole-study findings and limits: Reportedly, malignant thyroid tumors had significantly higher TCR beta diversity than benign nodules, in blood and tumor.

No patient had received any treatment before thyroid surgery. The CDR3 is 13 amino acids. CDR1 and CDR2 from the germline V gene are SGHRS and YFSETQ. Germline trimming cut 4 bases from V and 6 bases from J; bases unmatched to any gene: 4. As for this clone: Its antigen remains unidentified.

With MiXCR, TCRdb called clones anew from the PCR reads. The sample has 35,000 to 40,000 clones; around 27% are singletons. Source material: blood. The chain couples TRBV5-1 to TRBJ2-7; 10 bases map to TRBD1. This receptor was taken from a male donor with papillary thyroid cancer or a benign thyroid nodule (not recorded which). Some clones in this sample may be carry-over from other donors' samples. The CDR3 DNA reads as TGCGCCAGCAGCGGACAGGGGGGAGTCGAGCAGTACTTC. Its protein is CASSGQGGVEQYF.